One sample yielded the 32 T cell receptor beta chains listed below, sequenced in a study of blood T cell repertoires in COVID-19. Sequencing was performed with immunoSEQ multiplex PCR; in TCRdb, only in-frame clones are kept and a portion is missing. The sample contains over 120,000 clones, nearly 80% of which appear only once. The sequencing sample was made of PBMCs or T cells enriched from blood (not recorded which). The receptors come from a woman between 45 and 65 years old who had recovered from COVID-19.

The chain carries TRBV29-1 and TRBJ2-5, with 10 positions matching TRBD2. With V trimmed by 3 bases and J by 1 base, 11 bases remained unmatched. The CDR3 has 17 residues. Germline CDR1 and CDR2: SQVTM and ANQGSEA. The DNA of the CDR3 is TGCAGCGTTGATTTAGCTTGGCTAGCGGGGGCCCAAGAGACCCAGTACTTC. It is translated as CSVDLAWLAGAQETQYF.

This chain joins TRBV18 and TRBJ2-7, with no clear D. Germline CDR1 KGHSH, CDR2 LQKENI. Trimming removed 6 bases from V and 3 bases from J, with 12 bases in between. The CDR3 runs 13 residues. The CDR3 region has the DNA TGTGCCAGCTCCCTTGGGCCGATCTACGAGCAGTACTTC. Its translation is CASSLGPIYEQYF. Complete variable domain (other parts from reference TRBV18 and TRBJ2-7): NAGVMQNPRHLVRRRGQEARLRCSPMKGHSHVYWYRQLPEEGLKFMVYLQKENIIDESGMPKERFSAEFPKEGPSILRIQQVVRGDSAAYFCASSLGPIYEQYFGPGTRLTVT.

The table lists this clone with a count of one. The chain has TRBV7-9 and TRBJ2-3; D perhaps matches TRBD2 (6 bases). The CDR3 totals 13 residues. The germline CDR1 and CDR2 sequences are SEHNR and FQNEAQ (reference sequence). Deletions cut 5 bases from V and 6 bases from J, with 12 bases between. CDR3 sequence reads: CASSPSGGDTQYF. CDR3 bases: TGTGCCAGCAGCCCTTCCGGAGGGGATACGCAGTATTTT.

The chain employs TRBV11-2 and TRBJ1-1, with 7 bases identical to TRBD1. CDR3 length equals 14 residues. The germline CDR1 and CDR2 sequences are SGHAT and FQNNGV. V gave up 3 bases and J gave up 0 bases; unmatched junction bases: 1. The CDR3 spells CASSLGQLNTEAFF. CDR3 bases: TGTGCCAGCAGCTTGGGACAGTTGAACACTGAAGCTTTCTTT. The variable domain in full, completed from reference TRBV11-2 and TRBJ1-1, reads EAGVAQSPRYKIIEKRQSVAFWCNPISGHATLYWYQQILGQGPKLLIQFQNNGVVDDSQLPKDRFSAERLKGVDSTLKIQPAKLEDSAVYLCASSLGQLNTEAFFGQGTRLTVV.

The V gene is TRBV3-1 (or the pseudogene TRBV3-2), the J gene TRBJ2-7; 9 positions agree with TRBD2. Germline values: CDR1 LGHDT, CDR2 YNNKEL (reference sequence). This CDR3 has 17 amino acids. Unmatched junction bases numbered 11, after V lost 4 bases and J lost 1 base. The CDR3 DNA reads as TGTGCCAGCAGCCGGGGCCCCGCGGGGGGGGGATCCTACGAGCAGTACTTC. It codes for CASSRGPAGGGSYEQYF.

V gene TRBV27 combines with J gene TRBJ1-6, with 10 bases identical to TRBD1. Germline V gene sequence: CDR1 MNHEY, CDR2 SMNVEV (reference sequence). J gave up 10 bases and V 4 bases, and 7 bases lay outside the gene matches. This CDR3 has 15 residues. CDR3: CASSSRTGGRSPLHF. The CDR3 bases are TGTGCCAGCAGTTCAAGGACAGGGGGAAGGTCACCCCTCCACTTT.

The chain is built from TRBV19 and TRBJ1-2; 8 bases line up with TRBD1. CDR3 size: 17 residues. After removal of 3 bases from V and 4 bases from J, the junction contained 13 bases not matched to a gene. In germline, CDR1 is LNHDA, CDR2 SQIVND (reference sequence). The CDR3 reads CASSMGTGTGGAYGYTF. The DNA of the CDR3 is TGTGCCAGTAGTATGGGGACGGGGACAGGTGGGGCCTATGGCTACACCTTC.

The CDR3 reads CASSPSLASDEQFF. CDR3 bases: TGTGCCAGCAGTCCATCCCTAGCGTCAGATGAGCAGTTCTTC. The rearrangement links TRBV28 to TRBJ2-1; D is possibly TRBD2 (6 bases). V was trimmed by 5 bases and J by 8 bases, leaving 16 bases between them. Germline values: CDR1 MDHEN, CDR2 SYDVKM. The CDR3 totals 14 residues.

The chain has TRBV2 and TRBJ1-3; TRBD1 aligns across 9 bases. Germline trimming cut 4 bases from V and 0 bases from J; bases unmatched to any gene: 7. CDR1 SNHLY and CDR2 FYNNEI come from the germline V gene. The CDR3 length is 17 residues. The CDR3 loop reads CASSARTGVNSGNTIYF. In DNA, the CDR3 is TGTGCCAGCAGTGCCCGGACAGGGGTCAACTCTGGAAACACCATATATTTT.

The chain has TRBV12-3 or TRBV12-4 and TRBJ2-1, with TRBD1 as a possible D gene (6 bases). Between the trimmed V and J ends, which lost 3 bases and 6 bases, there was a span of 9 bases. The CDR3 totals 13 residues. CDR3 in DNA: TGTGCCAGCAGTTTCAGGACAGCCAATGAGCAGTTCTTC. Translation: CASSFRTANEQFF.

This clone was observed at least ten times. This chain links TRBV3-1 (or the pseudogene TRBV3-2) with TRBJ2-7; a possible D gene is TRBD2 (6 bases). Germline CDR1 reads LGHDT; CDR2 reads YNNKEL (reference sequence). The germline V and J ends were trimmed by 6 bases and 7 bases, with 19 bases remaining between them. The CDR3 extends over 14 amino acids. The CDR3 here is CASRGGRQWWEQYF. Here the CDR3 DNA reads TGTGCCAGCAGGGGGGGTCGGCAGTGGTGGGAGCAGTACTTC.

The rearrangement uses TRBV11-1 and TRBJ1-2, with D possibly TRBD1 on 5 matching bases. The V gene's germline CDR1 is SGHAT and CDR2 FQDESV (reference sequence). Deletions cut 8 bases from V and 2 bases from J, with 9 bases between. This CDR3 region has 12 residues. In nucleotides, the CDR3 is TGTGCCAGCCTCGACAGAAACTATGGCTACACCTTC. This translates into CASLDRNYGYTF.

This clone was picked up a small number of times. This rearrangement joins TRBV19 to TRBJ1-2; TRBD1 might be the D (5 bases). Germline CDR1 LNHDA, CDR2 SQIVND (reference sequence). The CDR3 has 13 amino acids. V was cut by 7 bases and J by 6 bases, with 15 bases left in between. The CDR3 DNA reads TGTGCCAGTACCATCAGGGCGAAGGATGGCTACACCTTC. Translating gives CASTIRAKDGYTF.

V is TRBV19 and J is TRBJ2-2; D not certain. Trimming cost V 7 bases and J 1 base, with 25 bases left between them. CDR1 is LNHDA, CDR2 SQIVND, per germline (reference sequence). This CDR3 spans 19 amino acids. CDR3 residues: CASTHALYLVAVNTGELFF. The CDR3 coding sequence is TGTGCCAGTACCCATGCCCTTTACTTGGTGGCGGTGAACACCGGGGAGCTGTTTTTT.

V and J are TRBV2 and TRBJ1-6; D not certain. V lost 1 base and J lost 0, with 4 bases in between. CDR1 and CDR2 (germline): SNHLY, FYNNEI. The CDR3 extends over 15 amino acids. The CDR3 sequence is CASSEESSYNSPLHF. As DNA, the CDR3 is TGTGCCAGCAGTGAAGAGAGCTCCTATAATTCACCCCTCCACTTT. The complete variable domain, with remaining parts taken from reference TRBV2 and TRBJ1-6, reads EPEVTQTPSHQVTQMGQEVILRCVPISNHLYFYWYRQILGQKVEFLVSFYNNEISEKSEIFDDQFSVERPDGSNFTLKIRSTKLEDSAMYFCASSEESSYNSPLHFGNGTRLTVT.

This rearrangement joins TRBV7-2 to TRBJ2-1, with D tentatively TRBD2 (6 bases). Trimming took off 4 bases at V and 4 bases at J, with 11 bases between the two ends. This CDR3 contains 14 residues. Per the germline V gene, CDR1 is SGHTA and CDR2 is FQGNSA. CDR3: CASSSGTSYNEQFF. In nucleotides, the CDR3 is TGTGCCAGCAGCTCGGGGACTTCTTACAATGAGCAGTTCTTC.

V gene TRBV29-1 combines with J gene TRBJ2-2; TRBD1 agrees at 10 bases. The ends lost 0 bases at V and 5 bases at J; junction bases unmatched: 3. This CDR3 has 15 amino acids. In germline, CDR1 is SQVTM, CDR2 ANQGSEA. This chain's CDR3 is CSVEETGQGTGELFF. The CDR3 bases are TGCAGCGTTGAAGAAACGGGACAGGGGACCGGGGAGCTGTTTTTT.

The chain has TRBV14 and TRBJ2-3; D is possibly TRBD2 (5 bases). Germline loops: CDR1 SGHDN, CDR2 FVKESK. V was shortened by 1 base and J by 4 bases, with 9 bases between the two germline ends. The CDR3 extends over 14 amino acids. CDR3 DNA sequence: TGTGCCAGCAGCCAAGTGGCCGGGGCAGATACGCAGTATTTT. Translated, it gives CASSQVAGADTQYF.

This chain connects TRBV7-9 to TRBJ1-6; D is ambiguous. V gave up 4 bases and J gave up 12 bases, with 7 bases separating them. The germline CDR1 and CDR2 sequences are SEHNR and FQNEAQ (reference sequence). The CDR3 is 11 amino acids. The CDR3 DNA sequence: TGTGCCAGCAGCTCCCAGGAACCCCTCCACTTT. As protein: CASSSQEPLHF.

The chain combines TRBV7-9 with TRBJ1-1; possible D gene TRBD1, 5 bases. Trimming took off 2 bases at V and 0 bases at J, with 7 bases between the two ends. The CDR3 consists of 14 residues. In germline, CDR1 is SEHNR, CDR2 FQNEAQ (reference sequence). The CDR3 spells CASSLSTVNTEAFF. DNA of the CDR3: TGTGCCAGCAGCTTATCGACAGTGAACACTGAAGCTTTCTTT.

The chain links TRBV6-5 to TRBJ2-2; D is unresolved. V dropped 0 bases and J dropped 0 bases, with 8 bases sitting between them. CDR3 length: 16 amino acids. Germline CDR1 MNHEY, CDR2 SVGAGI. For the CDR3, the DNA is TGTGCCAGCAGTTACTCGGTTAACACGAACACCGGGGAGCTGTTTTTT. It translates to CASSYSVNTNTGELFF.

This chain connects TRBV9 to TRBJ1-2; D remains unclear. There are 13 residues in the CDR3. V lost 0 bases and J lost 1, with 4 bases in between. Per the germline V gene, CDR1 is SGDLS and CDR2 is YYNGEE. CDR3 DNA sequence: TGTGCCAGCAGCGTAGCGGGTAACTATGGCTACACCTTC. As protein: CASSVAGNYGYTF.

Written as DNA, the CDR3 is TGTGCCAGCAGCCAGGGGAGGGTAGGGCCCGAGCAGTACTTC. It is translated as CASSQGRVGPEQYF. The J gene is TRBJ2-7, the V gene TRBV11-2, with D tentatively TRBD2 (7 bases). This CDR3 spans 14 amino acids. V was shortened by 5 bases and J by 6 bases, with 17 bases between the two germline ends. Germline values: CDR1 SGHAT, CDR2 FQNNGV.

CDR3 amino acids: CASSGTGGGGQPQHF. The CDR3 DNA reads as TGTGCCAGCAGCGGGACGGGGGGAGGAGGACAGCCCCAGCATTTT. J is TRBJ1-5 and V is TRBV5-8, with a weak D call TRBD1 (5 bases). Per germline, CDR1 SGHTS and CDR2 YDEGEE. Trimming stripped 4 bases from V and 7 bases from J, with 18 bases between. CDR3 length: 15 amino acids.

This chain joins TRBV5-1 and TRBJ1-4; D is uncertain. V was pared by 0 bases and J by 5 bases, with 5 bases between. The CDR3 totals 13 residues. Germline V lookup: CDR1 SGHRS, CDR2 YFSETQ. CDR3 residues: CASSLDTNEKLFF. The CDR3 DNA follows: TGCGCCAGCAGCTTGGATACAAATGAAAAACTGTTTTTT.

V is TRBV30 and J is TRBJ1-4; 7 positions match TRBD1. Germline lookup yields CDR1 GTSNPN and CDR2 SVGIG (reference sequence). Losses at the gene ends were 3 bases for V and 0 bases for J; bases not matched to a gene: 1. The CDR3 has 14 residues. The CDR3 DNA follows: TGTGCCTGGAGAGGGGGCACAACTAATGAAAAACTGTTTTTT. Amino acids: CAWRGGTTNEKLFF.

The chain is built from TRBV5-1 and TRBJ2-1, with D tentatively TRBD2 (6 bases). Trimming stripped 7 bases from V and 0 bases from J, with 11 bases between. The CDR3 runs 14 residues. Looked up from germline, CDR1 is SGHRS and CDR2 is YFSETQ. The CDR3 loop is CASSSAVSYNEQFF. The CDR3 DNA is TGCGCCAGCTCTAGCGCTGTCTCCTACAATGAGCAGTTCTTC.

The rearrangement links TRBV12-5 to TRBJ2-1, with 11 bases aligning to TRBD2. V trimming: 0 bases; J trimming: 0 bases; junction bases outside the gene matches: 13. This CDR3 is built from 21 residues. The V gene's germline CDR1 is LGHNT and CDR2 FRNRAP. The CDR3 coding sequence is TGTGCTAGTGGTTTGGTACTCTCGGGACTAGCGGCTAGGAGCTCCTACAATGAGCAGTTCTTC. Translating it yields CASGLVLSGLAARSSYNEQFF.

The rearrangement uses TRBV19 and TRBJ1-2; 7 nucleotides align to TRBD1. The germline V gene encodes CDR1 LNHDA and CDR2 SQIVND (reference sequence). CDR3 length equals 18 residues. V gave up 6 bases and J gave up 2 bases; unmatched junction bases: 18. The CDR3 region has the DNA TGTGCCAGTAGGAATTCTCCGGGACAGCCTTTATCCAACTATGGCTACACCTTC. Protein product: CASRNSPGQPLSNYGYTF.

This rearrangement joins TRBV15 to TRBJ1-2; no reliable D call. The V end was cut by 2 bases, the J end by 0 bases, with 10 bases between. The CDR3 is made up of 15 amino acids. The germline V gene encodes CDR1 LNHNV and CDR2 YYDKDF (reference sequence). CDR3 amino acids: CATSRNLQANYGYTF. The CDR3 nucleotides read TGTGCCACCAGCAGAAATCTCCAGGCTAACTATGGCTACACCTTC.

This clone has ten or more counts. V and J are TRBV5-1 and TRBJ2-7; TRBD2 agrees at 12 bases. CDR1 is SGHRS, CDR2 YFSETQ, per germline. The V gene end was trimmed by 4 bases and the J gene end by 2 bases; junction bases not matched to a gene: 13. This CDR3 is built from 18 residues. This chain's CDR3 is CASSHGLSTSGSPYEQYF. In DNA form, the CDR3 reads TGCGCCAGCAGCCACGGACTCTCGACTAGCGGGAGCCCCTACGAGCAGTACTTC.

This clone was seen a single time. The chain links TRBV6-5 to TRBJ2-7; TRBD2 is a possible D gene (5 bases). The V end lost 6 bases, the J end lost 2 bases, and 11 bases lay between the germline ends. From germline, CDR1 is MNHEY and CDR2 SVGAGI. The CDR3 is made up of 13 amino acids. DNA for the CDR3: TGTGCCAGCAGCGGCGGGCCAACCTACGAGCAGTACTTC. As protein: CASSGGPTYEQYF.